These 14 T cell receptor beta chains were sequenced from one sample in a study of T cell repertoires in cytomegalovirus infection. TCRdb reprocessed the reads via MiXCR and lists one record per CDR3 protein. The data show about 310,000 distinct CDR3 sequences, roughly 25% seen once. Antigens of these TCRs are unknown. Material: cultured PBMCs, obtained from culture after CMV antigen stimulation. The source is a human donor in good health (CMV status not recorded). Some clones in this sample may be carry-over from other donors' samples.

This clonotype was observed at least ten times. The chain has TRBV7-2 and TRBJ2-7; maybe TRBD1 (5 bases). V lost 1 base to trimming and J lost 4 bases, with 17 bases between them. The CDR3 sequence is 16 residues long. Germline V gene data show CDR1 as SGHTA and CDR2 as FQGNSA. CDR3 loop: CASSLEGSGSVYEQYF. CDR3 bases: TGTGCCAGCAGCTTAGAGGGGTCCGGATCGGTATACGAGCAGTACTTC. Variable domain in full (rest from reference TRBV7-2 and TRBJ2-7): GAGVSQSPSNKVTEKGKDVELRCDPISGHTALYWYRQSLGQGLEFLIYFQGNSAPDKSGLPSDRFSAERTGGSVSTLTIQRTQQEDSAVYLCASSLEGSGSVYEQYFGPGTRLTVT.

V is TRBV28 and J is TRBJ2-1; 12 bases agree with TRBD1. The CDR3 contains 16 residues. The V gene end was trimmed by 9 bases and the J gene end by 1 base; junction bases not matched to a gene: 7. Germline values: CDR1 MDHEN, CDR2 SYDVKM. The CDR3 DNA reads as TGTGCCAGTAAAAGGGGACAGGGGGCGTCCTACAATGAGCAGTTCTTC. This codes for CASKRGQGASYNEQFF.

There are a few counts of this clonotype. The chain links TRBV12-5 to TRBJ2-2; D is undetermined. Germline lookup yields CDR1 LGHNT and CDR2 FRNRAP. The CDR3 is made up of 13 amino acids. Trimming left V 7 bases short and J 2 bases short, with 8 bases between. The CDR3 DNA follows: TGTGCTAGTGCCCTGGACAACACCGGGGAGCTGTTTTTT. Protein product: CASALDNTGELFF.

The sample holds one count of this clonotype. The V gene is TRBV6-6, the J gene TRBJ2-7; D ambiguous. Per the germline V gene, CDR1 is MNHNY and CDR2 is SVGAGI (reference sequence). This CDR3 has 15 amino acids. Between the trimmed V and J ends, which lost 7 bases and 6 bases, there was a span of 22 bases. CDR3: CASISHLRPGSEQYF. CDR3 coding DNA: TGTGCCAGCATATCCCACCTAAGGCCCGGTAGCGAGCAGTACTTC.

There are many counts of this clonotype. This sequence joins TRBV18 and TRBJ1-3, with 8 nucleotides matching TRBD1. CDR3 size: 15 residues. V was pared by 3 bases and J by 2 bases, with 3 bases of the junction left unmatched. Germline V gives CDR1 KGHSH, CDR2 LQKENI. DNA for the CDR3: TGTGCCAGCTCACCGGTGACAGGGGCTGGAAACACCATATATTTT. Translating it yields CASSPVTGAGNTIYF.

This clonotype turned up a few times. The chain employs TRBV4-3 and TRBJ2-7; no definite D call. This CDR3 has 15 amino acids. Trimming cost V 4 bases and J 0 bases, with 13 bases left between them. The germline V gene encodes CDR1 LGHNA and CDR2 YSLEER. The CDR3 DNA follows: TGCGCCAGCAGCCCCGCCCTCGCAAGCTCCTACGAGCAGTACTTC. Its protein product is CASSPALASSYEQYF.

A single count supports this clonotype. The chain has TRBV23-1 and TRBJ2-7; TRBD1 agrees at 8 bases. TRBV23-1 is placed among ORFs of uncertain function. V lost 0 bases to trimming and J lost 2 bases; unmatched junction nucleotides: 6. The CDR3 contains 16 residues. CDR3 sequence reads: CASSQSLGTGAYEQYF. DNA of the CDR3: TGCGCCAGCAGTCAATCGTTGGGGACAGGAGCCTACGAGCAGTACTTC.

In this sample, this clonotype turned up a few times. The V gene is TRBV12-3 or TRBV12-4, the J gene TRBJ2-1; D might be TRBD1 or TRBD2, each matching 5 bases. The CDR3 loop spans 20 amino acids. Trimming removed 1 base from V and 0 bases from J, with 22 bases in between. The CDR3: CASSLVEGQGSGSSYNEQFF. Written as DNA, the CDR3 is TGTGCCAGCAGTTTAGTCGAGGGGCAGGGTAGTGGGAGCTCCTACAATGAGCAGTTCTTC.

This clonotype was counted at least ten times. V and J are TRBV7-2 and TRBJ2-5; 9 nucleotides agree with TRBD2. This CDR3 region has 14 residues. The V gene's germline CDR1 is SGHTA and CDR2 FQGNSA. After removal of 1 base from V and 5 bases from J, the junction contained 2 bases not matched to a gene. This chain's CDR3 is CASSLVAGGETQYF. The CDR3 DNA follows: TGTGCCAGCAGCTTAGTGGCGGGGGGGGAGACCCAGTACTTC.

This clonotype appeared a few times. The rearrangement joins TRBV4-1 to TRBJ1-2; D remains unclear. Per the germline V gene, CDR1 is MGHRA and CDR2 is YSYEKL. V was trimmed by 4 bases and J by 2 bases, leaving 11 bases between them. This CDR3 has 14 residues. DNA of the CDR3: TGCGCCAGCAGCCTTGAGACATCGAACTATGGCTACACCTTC. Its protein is CASSLETSNYGYTF.

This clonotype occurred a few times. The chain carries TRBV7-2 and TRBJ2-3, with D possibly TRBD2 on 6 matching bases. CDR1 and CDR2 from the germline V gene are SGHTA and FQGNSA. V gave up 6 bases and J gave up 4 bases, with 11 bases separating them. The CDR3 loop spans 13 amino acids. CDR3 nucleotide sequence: TGTGCCAGCAGGGAGGGGTGGGCAGATACGCAGTATTTT. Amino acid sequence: CASREGWADTQYF. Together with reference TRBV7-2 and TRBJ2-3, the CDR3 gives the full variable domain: GAGVSQSPSNKVTEKGKDVELRCDPISGHTALYWYRQSLGQGLEFLIYFQGNSAPDKSGLPSDRFSAERTGGSVSTLTIQRTQQEDSAVYLCASREGWADTQYFGPGTRLTVL.

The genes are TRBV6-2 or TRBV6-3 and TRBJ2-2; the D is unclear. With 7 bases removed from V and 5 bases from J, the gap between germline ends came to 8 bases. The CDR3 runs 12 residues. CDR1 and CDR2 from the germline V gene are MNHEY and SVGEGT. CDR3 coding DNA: TGTGCCAGCACCATTCGGACCGGGGAGCTGTTTTTT. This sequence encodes CASTIRTGELFF.

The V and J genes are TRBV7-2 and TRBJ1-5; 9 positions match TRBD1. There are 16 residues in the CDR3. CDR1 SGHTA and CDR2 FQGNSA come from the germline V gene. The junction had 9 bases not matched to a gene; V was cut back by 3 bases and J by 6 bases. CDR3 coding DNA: TGTGCCAGCAGCTTGAGGGGACAGGGAGTTGGTCAGCCCCAGCATTTT. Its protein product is CASSLRGQGVGQPQHF.

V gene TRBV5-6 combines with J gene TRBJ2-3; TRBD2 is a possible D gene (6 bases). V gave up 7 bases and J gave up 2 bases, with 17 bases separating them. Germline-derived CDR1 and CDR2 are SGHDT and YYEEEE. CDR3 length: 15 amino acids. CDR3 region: CASGKSGLNTDTQYF. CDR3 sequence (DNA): TGTGCCAGCGGGAAGTCGGGACTCAACACAGATACGCAGTATTTT.